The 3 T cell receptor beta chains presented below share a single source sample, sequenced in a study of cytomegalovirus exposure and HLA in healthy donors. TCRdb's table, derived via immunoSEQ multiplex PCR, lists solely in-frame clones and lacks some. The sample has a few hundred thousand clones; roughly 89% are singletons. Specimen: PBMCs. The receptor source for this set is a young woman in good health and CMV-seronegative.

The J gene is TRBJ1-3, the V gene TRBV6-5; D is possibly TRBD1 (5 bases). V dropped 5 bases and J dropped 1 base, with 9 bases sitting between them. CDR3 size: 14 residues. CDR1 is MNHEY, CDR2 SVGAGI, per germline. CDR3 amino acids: CASSPRTSGNTIYF. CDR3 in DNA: TGTGCCAGCAGTCCCCGGACATCTGGAAACACCATATATTTT.

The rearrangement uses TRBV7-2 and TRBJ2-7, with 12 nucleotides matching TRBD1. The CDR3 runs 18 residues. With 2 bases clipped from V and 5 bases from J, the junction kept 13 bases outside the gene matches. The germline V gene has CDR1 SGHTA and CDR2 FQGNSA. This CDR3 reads CASSLRSLGTGGGNEQYF. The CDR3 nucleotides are TGTGCCAGCAGCTTACGTTCCCTTGGGACAGGGGGCGGGAACGAGCAGTACTTC.

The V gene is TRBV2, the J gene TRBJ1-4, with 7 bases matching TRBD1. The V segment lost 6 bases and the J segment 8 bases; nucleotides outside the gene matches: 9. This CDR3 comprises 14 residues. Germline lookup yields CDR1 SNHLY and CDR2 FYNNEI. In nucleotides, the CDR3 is TGTGCCAGCAGCCGACAGGGCGTGGAAGAAAAACTGTTTTTT. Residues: CASSRQGVEEKLFF.